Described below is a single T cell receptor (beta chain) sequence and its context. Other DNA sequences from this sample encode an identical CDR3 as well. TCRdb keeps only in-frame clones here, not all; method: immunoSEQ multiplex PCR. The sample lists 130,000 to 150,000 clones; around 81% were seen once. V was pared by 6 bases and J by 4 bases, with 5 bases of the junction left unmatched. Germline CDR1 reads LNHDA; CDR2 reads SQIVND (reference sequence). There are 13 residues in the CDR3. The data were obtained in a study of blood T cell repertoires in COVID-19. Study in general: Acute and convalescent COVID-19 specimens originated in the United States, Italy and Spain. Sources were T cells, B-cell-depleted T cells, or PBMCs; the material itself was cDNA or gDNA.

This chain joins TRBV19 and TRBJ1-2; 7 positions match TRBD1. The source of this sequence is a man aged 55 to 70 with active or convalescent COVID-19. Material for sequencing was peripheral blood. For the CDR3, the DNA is TGTGCCAGTAGACGACAGGGCCCCTATGGCTACACCTTC. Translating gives CASRRQGPYGYTF.